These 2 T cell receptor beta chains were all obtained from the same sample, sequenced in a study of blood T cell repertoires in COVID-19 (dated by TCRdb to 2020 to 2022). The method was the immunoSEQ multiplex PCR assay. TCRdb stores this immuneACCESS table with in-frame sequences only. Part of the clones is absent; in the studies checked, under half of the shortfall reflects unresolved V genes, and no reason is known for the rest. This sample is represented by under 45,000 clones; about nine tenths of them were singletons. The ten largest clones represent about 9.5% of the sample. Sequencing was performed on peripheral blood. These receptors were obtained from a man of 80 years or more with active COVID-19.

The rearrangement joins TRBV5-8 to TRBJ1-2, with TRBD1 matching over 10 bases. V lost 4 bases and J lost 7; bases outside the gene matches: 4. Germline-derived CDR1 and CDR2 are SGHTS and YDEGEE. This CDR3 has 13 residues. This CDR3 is CASSQDRGVGYTF. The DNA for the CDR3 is TGTGCCAGCAGCCAGGACAGGGGGGTTGGCTACACCTTC.

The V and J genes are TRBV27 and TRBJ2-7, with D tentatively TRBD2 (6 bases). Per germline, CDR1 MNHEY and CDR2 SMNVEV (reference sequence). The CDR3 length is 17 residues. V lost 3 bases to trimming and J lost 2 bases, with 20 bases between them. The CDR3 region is CASSFFPPTGSAYEQYF. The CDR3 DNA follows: TGTGCCAGCAGTTTTTTTCCCCCTACCGGGAGTGCCTACGAGCAGTACTTC.